The clone carrying this TCR beta chain was detected ten times or more. The data stem from a study of T cells after yellow fever vaccination. The CDR3 is 12 residues long. Germline V CDR1 and CDR2: SQVTM, ANQGSEA. V shed 4 bases and J shed 2 bases, with 9 bases lying between them. One entry per CDR3 protein, called by TCRdb with MiXCR from the 5' RACE reads. The sample shows 450,000 to 550,000 distinct CDR3 sequences, roughly 19% of them seen only once. The origin of this receptor is a man between 25 and 39 years old who received the YFV17D yellow fever vaccine. This rearrangement joins TRBV29-1 to TRBJ2-7; D not certain. Sequencing was performed on PBMCs, taken 15 days after the yellow fever booster vaccination. CDR3 region: CSVGGLAYEQYF. The CDR3 DNA follows: TGCAGCGTTGGAGGCCTAGCCTACGAGCAGTACTTC.